These 21 T cell receptor beta chains originate from one sample sequenced in a study of regulatory T cells in long-lasting Graves disease. The authors built TCR beta libraries using iRepertoire HTBI primers and Arm-PCR of CDR3 regions. Each CDR3 protein is one row after TCRdb ran MiXCR on the multiplex PCR reads. The sample carries some 560,000 distinct CDR3 sequences, 15% to 20% recorded once. Time point indicated: newly diagnosed GD, antithyroid drugs for less than 3 months. RNA extracted from PBMCs served as the sequencing template. These data also formed part of another study, on T cells in Graves' hyperthyroidism and ophthalmopathy.

The sample consisted of peripheral blood mononuclear cells (PBMCs), taken at new diagnosis, from a patient treated with antithyroid drugs. The receptors come from a woman in her forties or fifties with Graves disease.

The rearrangement links TRBV6-5 to TRBJ1-4; TRBD1 matches 7 bases. CDR1 is MNHEY and CDR2 is SVGAGI in the germline V gene. With 3 bases clipped from V and 8 bases from J, the junction kept 12 bases outside the gene matches. The CDR3 loop spans 16 amino acids. In DNA form, the CDR3 reads TGTGCCAGCAGTTATGCCACGTCGGGGGGACAGGAAAAACTGTTTTTT. Translation gives CASSYATSGGQEKLFF.

V is TRBV4-2 and J is TRBJ2-5, with D uncertain. The germline V gene has CDR1 LGHNA and CDR2 YNFKEQ. The V end lost 0 bases, the J end lost 5 bases, and 7 bases lay between the germline ends. This CDR3 has 13 amino acids. In DNA, the CDR3 is TGTGCCAGCAGCCAAGAAAGTTGGGAGACCCAGTACTTC. It yields the protein CASSQESWETQYF.

V is TRBV11-2 and J is TRBJ1-1; no clear D gene. This CDR3 spans 11 amino acids. The germline CDR1 and CDR2 sequences are SGHAT and FQNNGV. The germline V and J ends were trimmed by 4 bases and 12 bases, with 12 bases remaining between them. The CDR3 spells CASSSSGRSFF. The CDR3 DNA reads as TGTGCCAGCAGCTCAAGCGGTCGGTCTTTCTTT.

The chain has TRBV19 and TRBJ1-3; D is undetermined. CDR1 and CDR2 (germline): LNHDA, SQIVND (reference sequence). The CDR3 is 13 amino acids. V was shortened by 7 bases and J by 0 bases, with 7 bases between the two germline ends. The CDR3 is CASTTSSGNTIYF. CDR3 DNA: TGTGCCAGTACCACCTCCTCTGGAAACACCATATATTTT.

This clonotype was found many times. The V gene is TRBV6-9, the J gene TRBJ1-1; no clear D. This CDR3 is 15 amino acids long. V gave up 3 bases and J gave up 2 bases, with 13 bases separating them. Germline loops: CDR1 MNHGY, CDR2 SVAAGI. The CDR3 loop is CASSYLPRSNTEAFF. The CDR3, as DNA: TGTGCCAGCAGTTACTTACCCAGGAGTAACACTGAAGCTTTCTTT.

The table lists this clonotype with a few counts. The chain employs TRBV7-9 and TRBJ2-1; 15 bases match TRBD2. V was clipped by 6 bases and J by 10 bases; unmatched bases: 7. Germline V gene data show CDR1 as SEHNR and CDR2 as FQNEAQ (reference sequence). This CDR3 comprises 15 residues. CDR3 residues: CASSSGLAGGSEQFF. The CDR3 DNA sequence: TGTGCCAGCAGTTCTGGACTAGCGGGGGGGTCAGAGCAGTTCTTC.

Worth noting for this clonotype: This may arise from a read error, as a much more abundant clone is one base away. The CDR3 end shows no conserved phenylalanine or tryptophan, and so a read error is likely. The chain employs TRBV28 and TRBJ2-3; D unclear. The CDR3 totals 16 residues. In germline, CDR1 is MDHEN, CDR2 SYDVKM. V gave up 4 bases and J gave up 0 bases, with 14 bases separating them. The CDR3 DNA reads TGTGCCAGCAGTTCCCCAAGCGCGACTAGCACAGATACGCAGTATTCT. Translating gives CASSSPSATSTDTQYS.

This clonotype was counted many times. V and J are TRBV12-3 or TRBV12-4 and TRBJ1-5, with a weak D call TRBD1 (5 bases). V lost 5 bases and J lost 2, with 19 bases in between. The CDR3 has 17 amino acids. The CDR3 protein is CASSPRGLHWGNQPQHF. DNA for the CDR3: TGTGCCAGCAGTCCACGGGGCCTTCATTGGGGCAATCAGCCCCAGCATTTT.

V usage is TRBV2 and J usage is TRBJ1-1, with 8 bases matching TRBD1. V trimming: 7 bases; J trimming: 5 bases; junction bases outside the gene matches: 6. Per the germline V gene, CDR1 is SNHLY and CDR2 is FYNNEI. This CDR3 comprises 13 residues. This CDR3 is CASNQGAGTEAFF. DNA of the CDR3: TGTGCCAGCAATCAGGGGGCGGGTACTGAAGCTTTCTTT. Using reference TRBV2 and TRBJ1-1 for the parts outside the CDR3, the full variable domain is EPEVTQTPSHQVTQMGQEVILRCVPISNHLYFYWYRQILGQKVEFLVSFYNNEISEKSEIFDDQFSVERPDGSNFTLKIRSTKLEDSAMYFCASNQGAGTEAFFGQGTRLTVV.

This clonotype has at least ten counts. This chain links TRBV5-1 with TRBJ2-3; no clear D. CDR3 length equals 15 residues. V was trimmed by 0 bases and J by 3 bases, leaving 11 bases between them. The V gene's germline CDR1 is SGHRS and CDR2 YFSETQ. The CDR3 loop is CASSLDGDLTDTQYF. In DNA, the CDR3 is TGCGCCAGCAGCTTGGACGGAGACCTTACAGATACGCAGTATTTT.

This clonotype was seen a few times. A much larger clone is a single base away; this may be a read error. V usage is TRBV11-2 and J usage is TRBJ1-5; no clear D. CDR3 size: 15 residues. V was clipped by 8 bases and J by 1 base, with 15 bases between them. Per the germline V gene, CDR1 is SGHAT and CDR2 is FQNNGV. The CDR3 DNA reads TGTGCCAGCGGCTCGTGGTTGGGGAGCAATCAGCCCCAGCATTTT. Protein: CASGSWLGSNQPQHF.

The rearrangement links TRBV15 to TRBJ2-1; D gene unclear. Per the germline V gene, CDR1 is LNHNV and CDR2 is YYDKDF (reference sequence). V gave up 5 bases and J gave up 1 base, with 18 bases separating them. This CDR3 has 17 residues. The CDR3 DNA is TGTGCCACCAGCCGAAACCCCTCCAGGAGTTCCTACAATGAGCAGTTCTTC. Its protein product is CATSRNPSRSSYNEQFF.

This clonotype was recorded a few times. Here the CDR3 DNA reads TGCGCCAGCAGTCTTAGCGCTTACTCTGGAAACACCATATATTTT. Its protein is CASSLSAYSGNTIYF. The chain employs TRBV5-1 and TRBJ1-3; D call uncertain. Per the germline V gene, CDR1 is SGHRS and CDR2 is YFSETQ. V lost 5 bases and J lost 0, with 12 bases in between. This CDR3 has 15 amino acids.

This sequence joins TRBV9 and TRBJ2-1; 7 bases agree with TRBD2. The ends lost 0 bases at V and 3 bases at J; junction bases unmatched: 3. Looked up from germline, CDR1 is SGDLS and CDR2 is YYNGEE. The CDR3 length is 15 residues. CDR3 coding DNA: TGTGCCAGCAGCGTAGATCCGGGGGGCTACAATGAGCAGTTCTTC. It is translated as CASSVDPGGYNEQFF.

This clonotype occurred many times. The CDR3 is CASSFTPGLAYEQYF. The CDR3 bases are TGTGCCAGCAGCTTCACCCCGGGACTAGCTTACGAGCAGTACTTC. The chain couples TRBV11-2 to TRBJ2-7, with TRBD2 identical over 9 bases. Germline CDR1 reads SGHAT; CDR2 reads FQNNGV. J gave up 4 bases and V 3 bases, and 7 bases lay outside the gene matches. The length of the CDR3 is 15 residues.

This clonotype was counted many times. J is TRBJ2-3 and V is TRBV5-8; D is uncertain. V lost 2 bases to trimming and J lost 4 bases, with 2 bases between them. CDR1 and CDR2 from the germline V gene are SGHTS and YDEGEE. The CDR3 contains 11 residues. The chain's CDR3 is CASSFPDTQYF. The CDR3 DNA reads TGTGCCAGCAGCTTTCCAGATACGCAGTATTTT.

This clonotype has a count of ten or more. This chain connects TRBV5-1 to TRBJ2-1; 10 bases line up with TRBD2. With 0 bases clipped from V and 10 bases from J, the junction kept 7 bases outside the gene matches. The germline CDR1 and CDR2 sequences are SGHRS and YFSETQ. The length of the CDR3 is 15 residues. The CDR3 protein is CASSLGPSGGPEQFF. In DNA form, the CDR3 reads TGCGCCAGCAGCTTGGGGCCTAGCGGGGGCCCCGAGCAGTTCTTC.

Details on this clonotype: A much larger clone sits a single nucleotide away, making a read error possible. The DNA for the CDR3 is TGTGCCAGCAGTTACTTTCGACAGGGGAACACTGAAGCTCTCTTT. Translating gives CASSYFRQGNTEALF. V usage is TRBV6-5 and J usage is TRBJ1-1; 8 bases fit TRBD1. Germline CDR1 and CDR2: MNHEY and SVGAGI. The CDR3 is 15 amino acids.

In this sample, this clonotype turned up a few times. The chain carries TRBV7-9 and TRBJ1-5, with D maybe TRBD1 (6 bases). Trimming left V 6 bases short and J 3 bases short, with 15 bases between. In germline, CDR1 is SEHNR, CDR2 FQNEAQ (reference sequence). The CDR3 extends over 15 amino acids. The CDR3 region is CASSQAGADNQPQHF. CDR3 in DNA: TGTGCCAGCAGTCAAGCGGGGGCCGACAATCAGCCCCAGCATTTT.

The table lists this clonotype with many counts. The chain couples TRBV30 to TRBJ1-4; no clear D gene. This CDR3 is 12 amino acids long. With 3 bases removed from V and 7 bases from J, the gap between germline ends came to 9 bases. Germline loops: CDR1 GTSNPN, CDR2 SVGIG (reference sequence). DNA of the CDR3: TGTGCCTGGAGCCGAGGCGGTGAAAAACTGTTTTTT. This encodes CAWSRGGEKLFF.

This clonotype was observed a handful of times. The chain joins TRBV7-3 to TRBJ1-2; D is undetermined. The CDR3 is 14 residues long. The germline V and J ends were trimmed by 2 bases and 2 bases, with 9 bases remaining between them. The germline V gene has CDR1 SGHTA and CDR2 FQGTGA. CDR3 in amino acids: CASSLLMWNYGYTF. The CDR3 nucleotides read TGTGCCAGCAGCTTATTGATGTGGAACTATGGCTACACCTTC.